This T cell receptor (beta chain) was captured by sequencing in a study of cytomegalovirus exposure and HLA in healthy donors. General study results and limits: It was confirmed in vitro that a few of the CMV-associated chains were specific for CMV antigens. The classifier reportedly diagnosed cytomegalovirus status with high specificity and sensitivity.

There are a few counts of this clone. Its antigen remains unknown. Method: immunoSEQ multiplex PCR; TCRdb's copy keeps in-frame clones and lacks some. The sample includes 160,000 or so clones, 70% to 90% of them seen just once. Trimming stripped 6 bases from V and 5 bases from J, with 14 bases between. The germline V gene encodes CDR1 SNHLY and CDR2 FYNNEI. The CDR3 covers 15 residues. This sequence originates from a man between 18 and 35 years old in good health and CMV-seronegative. The rearrangement joins TRBV2 to TRBJ1-6, with D possibly matching TRBD1 (6 bases). The sequencing sample was made of PBMCs. The CDR3 protein is CASRSTGLDNSPLHF. The CDR3 region has the DNA TGTGCCAGCAGATCGACAGGCTTAGATAATTCACCCCTCCACTTT. The variable domain in full, with the rest retrieved from reference TRBV2 and TRBJ1-6, is EPEVTQTPSHQVTQMGQEVILRCVPISNHLYFYWYRQILGQKVEFLVSFYNNEISEKSEIFDDQFSVERPDGSNFTLKIRSTKLEDSAMYFCASRSTGLDNSPLHFGNGTRLTVT.